Below are 13 T cell receptor beta chains sequenced from a single sample in a study of monozygotic twins with inflammatory bowel disease. TCRdb reprocessed the 5' RACE reads and stores each CDR3 protein as one record, lacking DNA. Its listing shows some 450,000 distinct CDR3 sequences. The sample comprised blood. These receptors originate from a human donor with ulcerative colitis or Crohn's disease, or a healthy co-twin of an affected twin (not recorded which).

This chain links TRBV11-2 with TRBJ2-1. This CDR3 is built from 12 residues. The germline V gene has CDR1 SGHAT and CDR2 FQNNGV. CDR3 sequence: CASSIRGFEQFF.

The chain has TRBV7-2 and TRBJ2-3; checking the TCRdb D call of TRBD2 is not possible without DNA. The CDR3 has 15 residues. Germline V gene lookup returns CDR1 SGHTA and CDR2 FQGNSA. The CDR3 region is CASSFAAGVTDTQYF.

V is TRBV7-9 and J is TRBJ1-5; the D call of TRBD1 rests on TCRdb alone, since no DNA is present to check it. The CDR3 is 15 residues long. Germline V gives CDR1 SEHNR, CDR2 FQNEAQ (reference sequence). CDR3 loop: CASSLGSWGDQPQHF.

The rearrangement links TRBV20-1 to TRBJ2-2. Looked up from germline, CDR1 is DFQATT and CDR2 is SNEGSKA (reference sequence). The CDR3 consists of 14 residues. The CDR3 region is CSASVLANTGELFF.

V usage is TRBV9 and J usage is TRBJ2-1; TCRdb reports TRBD1, a call that lacks DNA to check it against. Looked up from germline, CDR1 is SGDLS and CDR2 is YYNGEE. The CDR3 totals 14 residues. CDR3 amino acids: CASSTRGAYNEQFF.

The rearrangement links TRBV5-1 to TRBJ2-6. CDR3 length: 16 residues. Germline V gives CDR1 SGHRS, CDR2 YFSETQ. The CDR3 protein is CPSSPTANSGANVLTF.

This CDR3 is CASSLHLNTEAFF. The gene calls are TRBV27 and TRBJ1-1. This CDR3 is built from 13 residues. Germline V gene sequence: CDR1 MNHEY, CDR2 SMNVEV (reference sequence).

The chain is built from TRBV29-1 and TRBJ2-7; TCRdb's D call, TRBD1, is unchecked because there is no DNA. This CDR3 has 13 amino acids. Germline V gene data show CDR1 as SQVTM and CDR2 as ANQGSEA. CDR3 region: CSVEKGQPYELYF.

The chain joins TRBV20-1 to TRBJ2-1; the TRBD2 assignment by TCRdb is unverifiable without DNA. The CDR3 has 11 amino acids. In germline, CDR1 is DFQATT, CDR2 SNEGSKA (reference sequence). The CDR3 region is CSALGGNEQFF.

V is TRBV7-2 and J is TRBJ2-1; the TCRdb D gene call, TRBD1, has no DNA to confirm it. Germline V CDR1 and CDR2: SGHTA, FQGNSA. This CDR3 has 12 residues. Here the CDR3 reads CASSPGLREQFF.

V is TRBV7-9 and J is TRBJ1-4; the D gene TCRdb calls, TRBD1, cannot be checked with no DNA. The CDR3 is made up of 16 amino acids. Germline assignment: CDR1 SEHNR and CDR2 FQNEAQ (reference sequence). CDR3: CASSLPRTQPPEKLFF.

CDR3 amino acids: CASSREGNKQYF. The chain links TRBV5-1 to TRBJ2-7; TCRdb lists TRBD2, though no DNA is available to test this call. Germline lookup yields CDR1 SGHRS and CDR2 YFSETQ. This CDR3 contains 12 residues.

The chain carries TRBV5-1 and TRBJ2-1. Germline V CDR1 and CDR2: SGHRS, YFSETQ. The CDR3 extends over 12 amino acids. This CDR3 is CASSLGVREQFF. The full variable domain, its missing parts supplied by reference TRBV5-1 and TRBJ2-1, is KAGVTQTPRYLIKTRGQQVTLSCSPISGHRSVSWYQQTPGQGLQFLFEYFSETQRNKGNFPGRFSGRQFSNSRSEMNVSTLELGDSALYLCASSLGVREQFFGPGTRLTVL.